This TCR beta chain was identified during a study of T cell responses to AZD1222 COVID-19 vaccine. Study results and limitations: Baseline seropositives among AZD1222 recipients totaled only six or seven. Spike-specific TCR breadth rose after two AZD1222 doses, and depth rose as well. Donors, mostly white British, included more females; clonal diversity was possibly underestimated. Targeting of unmutated variant regions was reportedly seen in nearly half of spike-specific TCRs.

The CDR3 covers 15 residues. V was shortened by 6 bases and J by 5 bases, with 17 bases between the two germline ends. Germline V gene lookup returns CDR1 MDHEN and CDR2 SYDVKM. TCRdb's copy holds only in-frame clones and misses some; the assay was immunoSEQ multiplex PCR. The repertoire holds more than 95,000 clones, with 90% as singletons. Concerning this clone itself: What it binds is not known.

Material: peripheral blood, obtained on day 0 of AZD1222 vaccination. The TCR sequence derives from an adult in good health. The rearrangement joins TRBV28 to TRBJ1-5, with a possible D match to TRBD1 (6 bases). This CDR3 reads CASSLSDRRYQPQHF. Written as DNA, the CDR3 is TGTGCCAGCAGCCTATCAGACAGGCGATATCAGCCCCAGCATTTT.